The 2 T cell receptor beta chains presented below share a single source sample, sequenced in a study of shared clonotypes between healthy human individuals. Generated by immunoSEQ multiplex PCR, the TCRdb table keeps only in-frame clones and is missing some. This repertoire shows roughly 1,100,000 clones, about 77% found once; its top ten account for nearly 1.5%. The material sequenced was memory CD4+ T cells sorted from blood. Indicated subset: CD45RA-negative fraction. These receptors originate from a man in his late teens or twenties in good health.

This chain links TRBV19 with TRBJ2-6, with D tentatively TRBD1 (5 bases). The CDR3 totals 19 residues. Per the germline V gene, CDR1 is LNHDA and CDR2 is SQIVND (reference sequence). The V and J ends lost 5 bases and 0 bases respectively, with 20 bases between them. The CDR3 coding sequence is TGTGCCAGTAGTGGATACCTCGGGCAGGGCTACTCTGGGGCCAACGTCCTGACTTTC. This codes for CASSGYLGQGYSGANVLTF.

The genes are TRBV7-8 and TRBJ2-1, with 7 bases lining up with TRBD2. The CDR3 consists of 15 residues. CDR1 and CDR2 from the germline V gene are SGHVS and FQNEAQ. V lost 2 bases to trimming and J lost 8 bases; unmatched junction nucleotides: 9. CDR3 in amino acids: CASSLRRERSYEQFF. The CDR3 DNA reads as TGTGCCAGCAGCTTACGGCGGGAGAGGTCCTATGAGCAGTTCTTC.